This T cell receptor beta chain was sequenced in a study of blood T cell repertoires in COVID-19. The overall study: Nucleic acid was either cDNA or gDNA, and it came from T cells, B-cell-depleted T cells, or PBMCs.

Individuals aged about 18 to 95 years were recruited from 24 US areas. Participants' reported clinical history set cohort assignment. Someone with COVID-19 had been met by exposed participants within 2 weeks before study entry. Trimming took off 8 bases at V and 1 base at J, with 14 bases between the two ends. The CDR3 totals 14 residues. CDR1 and CDR2 (germline): MNHEY, SMNVEV (reference sequence). The count of this clone is one. Sequencing used immunoSEQ multiplex PCR; TCRdb keeps in-frame clones, though not all of them. In the table there are roughly 58,000 clones, more than 55% of which are singletons.

The sequence came from a woman in her fifties or sixties who had been exposed to COVID-19. The chain uses TRBV27 and TRBJ1-1, with D maybe TRBD1 (6 bases). The material sequenced was PBMCs or T cells enriched from blood (not recorded which). The CDR3 protein is CASGGALPNTEAFF. CDR3 bases: TGTGCCAGCGGGGGGGCTCTGCCGAACACTGAAGCTTTCTTT.